Each of the 30 T cell receptor beta chains below was sequenced from the same sample in a study of T-cell reconstitution after alpha-beta-depleted transplantation in children. Unique molecular identifiers featured in how the TCRbeta library was prepared. TCRdb reanalysed the PCR reads using MiXCR and keeps one entry per CDR3 protein. The sample has approximately 1,000,000 distinct CDR3 sequences; about 29% are singletons. The sequenced sample was PBMCs, mostly from graft donor cells, obtained 360 days after TCRalphabeta/CD19-depleted stem cell transplant. The receptors come from a boy under three years old who had a stem cell transplant for SCID, so the T cells may come from the graft donor.

The V and J genes are TRBV12-3 or TRBV12-4 and TRBJ2-5; 9 nucleotides align to TRBD1. With V trimmed by 6 bases and J by 4 bases, 3 bases remained unmatched. The CDR3 loop spans 13 amino acids. In nucleotides, the CDR3 is TGTGCCAGCAGCCCGACAGGGGGAGAGACCCAGTACTTC. Its protein is CASSPTGGETQYF.

This chain uses TRBV4-3 with TRBJ2-1; unclear D gene. The CDR3 spans 16 residues. Germline V gene sequence: CDR1 LGHNA, CDR2 YSLEER. V lost 0 bases, J lost 2 bases, and 11 bases lay in between. The CDR3 here is CASSQDKGIAYNEQFF. CDR3 nucleotide sequence: TGCGCCAGCAGCCAAGATAAAGGGATCGCCTACAATGAGCAGTTCTTC.

This clonotype was picked up a small number of times. The gene calls are TRBV7-9 and TRBJ2-3; unclear D gene. The CDR3 sequence is 14 residues long. V lost 1 base, J lost 2 bases, and 7 bases lay in between. The germline CDR1 and CDR2 sequences are SEHNR and FQNEAQ (reference sequence). The CDR3 DNA reads TGTGCCAGCAGCTTAGGACCGACCACAGATACGCAGTATTTT. Translating it yields CASSLGPTTDTQYF.

The chain is built from TRBV2 and TRBJ2-1; TRBD2 agrees at 7 bases. Germline V CDR1 and CDR2: SNHLY, FYNNEI. V gave up 3 bases and J gave up 2 bases; unmatched junction bases: 4. The CDR3 consists of 15 residues. CDR3 coding DNA: TGTGCCAGCAGTGAGATGGGAGGGGCCTACAATGAGCAGTTCTTC. This sequence encodes CASSEMGGAYNEQFF.

The genes are TRBV7-9 and TRBJ2-5, with TRBD2 identical over 7 bases. CDR1 and CDR2 from the germline V gene are SEHNR and FQNEAQ (reference sequence). V lost 5 bases and J lost 7; bases outside the gene matches: 7. The CDR3 totals 13 residues. The CDR3 spells CASSTTSLGTQYF. Written as DNA, the CDR3 is TGTGCCAGCAGCACGACTAGCCTCGGGACCCAGTACTTC.

CDR3 bases: TGTGCCAGCTCACCACCTCCCGGGACAGAACGCCAAGAGACCCAGTACTTC. Protein product: CASSPPPGTERQETQYF. V and J are TRBV18 and TRBJ2-5, with 7 bases identical to TRBD1. The junction had 8 bases not matched to a gene; V was cut back by 0 bases and J by 1 base. This CDR3 has 17 amino acids. In germline, CDR1 is KGHSH, CDR2 LQKENI.

In its sample, this clonotype was seen many times. This chain uses TRBV7-6 with TRBJ2-1; possible D gene TRBD2, 6 bases. Trimming removed 2 bases from V and 0 bases from J, with 14 bases in between. Germline-derived CDR1 and CDR2 are SGHVS and FNYEAQ. The CDR3 runs 17 residues. CDR3 DNA: TGTGCCAGCAGCTTAATAGGCGGGGTGAGCTCCTACAATGAGCAGTTCTTC. As protein: CASSLIGGVSSYNEQFF. The entire variable domain, with the rest obtained from reference TRBV7-6 and TRBJ2-1, is as follows: GAGVSQSPRYKVTKRGQDVALRCDPISGHVSLYWYRQALGQGPEFLTYFNYEAQQDKSGLPNDRFSAERPEGSISTLTIQRTEQRDSAMYRCASSLIGGVSSYNEQFFGPGTRLTVL.

This clonotype came up many times. The chain has TRBV29-1 and TRBJ2-5; D perhaps matches TRBD1 (6 bases). The germline gives CDR1 SQVTM, CDR2 ANQGSEA. Trimming shortened V by 7 bases and J by 4 bases, and 16 bases separated the two germline ends. The length of the CDR3 is 13 residues. CDR3 nucleotide sequence: TGCAGCGCTAAGAACAGGGCCGGAGAGACCCAGTACTTC. Protein sequence: CSAKNRAGETQYF.

This clonotype was recorded a few times. The chain joins TRBV10-2 to TRBJ2-7, with 7 nucleotides matching TRBD1. The germline CDR1 and CDR2 sequences are WSHSY and SAAADI. The CDR3 covers 14 residues. Trimming took 5 bases from V and 2 from J; bases not matched to a gene: 6. The CDR3 loop reads CASSRRDSTYEQYF. The CDR3 bases are TGCGCCAGCAGTCGCCGGGACAGTACCTACGAGCAGTACTTC.

This clonotype was seen only a few times. The J gene is TRBJ1-4, the V gene TRBV12-3 or TRBV12-4; possibly TRBD1 for D (5 bases). The CDR3 has 14 amino acids. Trimming took off 3 bases at V and 8 bases at J, with 13 bases between the two ends. CDR3: CASSLGTFHEKLFF. CDR3 DNA: TGTGCCAGCAGTTTGGGGACGTTTCACGAAAAACTGTTTTTT.

In this sample, this clonotype turned up a few times. J is TRBJ2-1 and V is TRBV5-1; perhaps TRBD1 as D (6 bases). This CDR3 is built from 15 residues. V dropped 4 bases and J dropped 3 bases, with 14 bases sitting between them. Germline V CDR1 and CDR2: SGHRS, YFSETQ. The CDR3 region is CASSQLGGSYNEQFF. The CDR3 DNA follows: TGCGCCAGCAGCCAACTAGGGGGTAGCTACAATGAGCAGTTCTTC.

The V and J genes are TRBV6-1 and TRBJ1-1; 7 bases fit TRBD1. This CDR3 region has 16 residues. The germline V gene encodes CDR1 MNHNS and CDR2 SASEGT. Losses at the gene ends were 4 bases for V and 1 base for J; bases not matched to a gene: 9. In nucleotides, the CDR3 is TGTGCCAGCAGTGCTACACAGGGGAGGAGGAACACTGAAGCTTTCTTT. Translation gives CASSATQGRRNTEAFF.

The chain combines TRBV19 with TRBJ2-2, with 11 bases matching TRBD2. The CDR3 is 16 residues long. The germline V gene encodes CDR1 LNHDA and CDR2 SQIVND (reference sequence). Losses at the gene ends were 7 bases for V and 2 bases for J; bases not matched to a gene: 6. The CDR3 coding sequence is TGTGCCAGTACCTTACTAGCGGGGGCTAACACCGGGGAGCTGTTTTTT. Amino acids: CASTLLAGANTGELFF.

This clonotype occurred a few times. The chain is built from TRBV20-1 and TRBJ2-7; D is possibly TRBD1 or TRBD2 (5 bases each). This CDR3 is built from 12 residues. V was clipped by 6 bases and J by 6 bases, with 15 bases between them. The germline V gene encodes CDR1 DFQATT and CDR2 SNEGSKA (reference sequence). The CDR3, as DNA: TGCAGTGCCCTCACTGCCGGGACCGAGCAGTACTTC. Translated: CSALTAGTEQYF.

The genes are TRBV7-9 and TRBJ1-5; D gene unclear. V was trimmed by 5 bases and J by 4 bases, leaving 9 bases between them. This CDR3 has 13 amino acids. The germline V gene encodes CDR1 SEHNR and CDR2 FQNEAQ (reference sequence). DNA for the CDR3: TGTGCCAGCAGCGATCTTCTTAATCAGCCCCAGCATTTT. Amino acid sequence: CASSDLLNQPQHF.

This clonotype was observed at least ten times. The chain employs TRBV9 and TRBJ2-1, with TRBD1 identical over 10 bases. Germline CDR1 is SGDLS and CDR2 is YYNGEE. The CDR3 length is 15 residues. Germline trimming cut 0 bases from V and 9 bases from J; bases unmatched to any gene: 6. The CDR3 DNA reads as TGTGCCAGCAGCGTAGTAGGGACAGGGGTCGTTGAGCAGTTCTTC. Its protein is CASSVVGTGVVEQFF.

The genes are TRBV5-1 and TRBJ2-3; D call uncertain. The CDR3 consists of 15 residues. Germline CDR1 SGHRS, CDR2 YFSETQ. Trimming took off 1 base at V and 2 bases at J, with 11 bases between the two ends. CDR3 protein: CASSLYRGFTDTQYF. The CDR3 bases are TGCGCCAGCAGCTTGTATCGCGGATTCACAGATACGCAGTATTTT.

This chain links TRBV12-3 or TRBV12-4 with TRBJ2-6; no clear D. The CDR3 has 13 amino acids. The V end was cut by 8 bases, the J end by 4 bases, with 9 bases between. CDR3 coding DNA: TGTGCCAGCCGCCCTGGAGGGGCCAACGTCCTGACTTTC. This translates into CASRPGGANVLTF.

The CDR3 reads CASSLVGTEGHSGANVLTF. The DNA for the CDR3 is TGCGCCAGCAGCTTGGTGGGGACAGAGGGACACTCTGGGGCCAACGTCCTGACTTTC. The chain carries TRBV5-1 and TRBJ2-6; TRBD1 agrees at 7 bases. V shed 0 bases and J 0 bases; nucleotides not matched to a gene: 9. Germline V gene lookup returns CDR1 SGHRS and CDR2 YFSETQ. This CDR3 is built from 19 residues. Using reference TRBV5-1 and TRBJ2-6 for the parts outside the CDR3, the full variable domain is KAGVTQTPRYLIKTRGQQVTLSCSPISGHRSVSWYQQTPGQGLQFLFEYFSETQRNKGNFPGRFSGRQFSNSRSEMNVSTLELGDSALYLCASSLVGTEGHSGANVLTFGAGSRLTVL.

The chain joins TRBV11-2 to TRBJ1-4; 9 nucleotides match TRBD1. From germline, CDR1 is SGHAT and CDR2 FQNNGV. The CDR3 spans 15 residues. V gave up 0 bases and J gave up 11 bases; unmatched junction bases: 7. The CDR3 coding sequence is TGTGCCAGCAGCTTAGAACGGACAGGGGTTCGGAAACTGTTTTTT. Residues: CASSLERTGVRKLFF.

The chain carries TRBV7-9 and TRBJ2-1, with D possibly TRBD1 on 6 matching bases. Germline V gene lookup returns CDR1 SEHNR and CDR2 FQNEAQ (reference sequence). The CDR3 has 16 amino acids. V was shortened by 1 base and J by 6 bases, with 16 bases between the two germline ends. The CDR3 bases are TGTGCCAGCAGCTTAGAAGGGACACTAAGGCCCAATGAGCAGTTCTTC. Protein product: CASSLEGTLRPNEQFF.

This clonotype was observed a few times. The CDR3 bases are TGTGCCAGCAGTTTGGGACTCTCGAACACTGAAGCTTTCTTT. Translated: CASSLGLSNTEAFF. V gene TRBV12-3 or TRBV12-4 combines with J gene TRBJ1-1; possibly TRBD1 for D (5 bases). The CDR3 contains 14 residues. The V end was cut by 3 bases, the J end by 1 base, with 9 bases between.

The chain recombines TRBV20-1 with TRBJ2-5; D might be TRBD2 (6 bases). Germline CDR1 and CDR2: DFQATT and SNEGSKA (reference sequence). V shed 7 bases and J shed 2 bases, with 17 bases lying between them. This CDR3 has 14 residues. The CDR3 protein is CSGKTGVPQETQYF. In nucleotides, the CDR3 is TGCAGTGGAAAAACGGGGGTTCCACAAGAGACCCAGTACTTC.

The chain joins TRBV5-1 to TRBJ2-5, with 8 bases that match TRBD2. Germline V gene lookup returns CDR1 SGHRS and CDR2 YFSETQ. The CDR3 length is 16 residues. V lost 2 bases, J lost 1 base, and 7 bases stayed unmatched. This CDR3 reads CASSFGQRGFQETQYF. The CDR3, as DNA: TGCGCCAGCAGCTTTGGCCAGCGGGGGTTCCAAGAGACCCAGTACTTC.

The CDR3 DNA reads TGCGCCAGCAGCCCGGTCCGAGGGGTGAACAATGAGCAGTTCTTC. It translates to CASSPVRGVNNEQFF. This rearrangement joins TRBV5-1 to TRBJ2-1, with D perhaps being TRBD1 or TRBD2 (5 bases each). Germline CDR1 SGHRS, CDR2 YFSETQ. V lost 4 bases, J lost 5 bases, and 16 bases lay in between. The CDR3 covers 15 residues. The variable domain in full, completed from reference TRBV5-1 and TRBJ2-1, reads KAGVTQTPRYLIKTRGQQVTLSCSPISGHRSVSWYQQTPGQGLQFLFEYFSETQRNKGNFPGRFSGRQFSNSRSEMNVSTLELGDSALYLCASSPVRGVNNEQFFGPGTRLTVL.

V is TRBV5-1 and J is TRBJ2-3; no reliable D call. CDR3 size: 14 residues. V dropped 6 bases and J dropped 0 bases, with 11 bases sitting between them. Germline V gene data show CDR1 as SGHRS and CDR2 as YFSETQ. The CDR3 DNA sequence: TGCGCCAGCACGTTAGCCCCTAGCACAGATACGCAGTATTTT. It codes for CASTLAPSTDTQYF.

The chain joins TRBV6-1 to TRBJ2-1; 7 bases align to TRBD1. The CDR3 runs 17 residues. Germline V gene sequence: CDR1 MNHNS, CDR2 SASEGT. Trimming at V came to 5 bases and at J to 0 bases, leaving 10 bases not matched to a gene. The CDR3 DNA is TGTGCCAGCAGTCCCATACAAGGACAGGCCTCCTACAATGAGCAGTTCTTC. Translating gives CASSPIQGQASYNEQFF.

This chain connects TRBV19 to TRBJ2-5; D possibly corresponds to TRBD1 (6 bases). Germline lookup yields CDR1 LNHDA and CDR2 SQIVND (reference sequence). V lost 2 bases and J 5 bases, leaving 18 bases between the germline ends. This CDR3 comprises 16 residues. The CDR3 DNA reads TGTGCCAGTAGTATACTCACAGGGACCCCTATCGAGACCCAGTACTTC. Translating gives CASSILTGTPIETQYF. The full variable domain, rest sourced from reference TRBV19 and TRBJ2-5, is DGGITQSPKYLFRKEGQNVTLSCEQNLNHDAMYWYRQDPGQGLRLIYYSQIVNDFQKGDIAEGYSVSREKKESFPLTVTSAQKNPTAFYLCASSILTGTPIETQYFGPGTRLLVL.

The chain couples TRBV15 to TRBJ2-5; a weak D match, TRBD2 (6 bases). CDR1 is LNHNV, CDR2 YYDKDF, per germline (reference sequence). This CDR3 has 15 amino acids. The V gene lost 0 bases and the J gene lost 2 bases, with 10 bases spanning the gap. In DNA, the CDR3 is TGTGCCACCAGCAGAGATCCGGGGGAACAAGAGACCCAGTACTTC. Translation: CATSRDPGEQETQYF.

This clonotype was observed many times. The chain employs TRBV7-9 and TRBJ1-5; a possible D gene is TRBD1 (6 bases). The CDR3 runs to 13 residues. Trimming removed 5 bases at V and 7 bases at J, with 12 bases between. CDR1 and CDR2 (germline): SEHNR, FQNEAQ (reference sequence). CDR3 bases: TGTGCCAGCAGCCTCACAGGGTTACAGCCCCAGCATTTT. It encodes CASSLTGLQPQHF.